Presented here are 28 T cell receptor beta chains from one specimen sequenced in a study of spatial heterogeneity in lung cancer. The study's findings and limits: Tumors with more nonsynonymous mutations had more expanded intratumoral alpha and beta TCRs.

Which antigens these TCRs recognize remains unknown. TCRdb re-called the 5' RACE reads with MiXCR, one entry per CDR3 protein. The data contain about 16,000 distinct CDR3 sequences, roughly 5.7% of them singletons. The time point: sample taken at primary tumor resection. The starting material was lung tumor tissue, obtained at surgery. The origin of the receptors is a female donor with early-stage non-small cell lung cancer.

Sample share makes this clonotype medium-sized. Found in a library prepared for alpha chains, this beta chain is an off-target read, and its abundance has little meaning. The rearrangement joins TRBV20-1 to TRBJ2-7; D might be TRBD1 or TRBD2, each matching 5 bases. This CDR3 comprises 13 residues. Trimming removed 3 bases at V and 5 bases at J, with 14 bases between. CDR1 and CDR2 (germline): DFQATT, SNEGSKA (reference sequence). The CDR3 is CSASPLGTNEQYF. The CDR3 nucleotides are TGCAGTGCTAGCCCCCTCGGGACCAACGAGCAGTACTTC.

This clonotype was found many times. Since the library was made to target alpha chains, this beta chain is a stray read and its abundance is not meaningful. The gene calls are TRBV10-3 and TRBJ1-4, with D possibly TRBD1 on 6 matching bases. The CDR3 contains 15 residues. Between the trimmed V and J ends, which lost 10 bases and 5 bases, there was a span of 20 bases. CDR1 and CDR2 (germline): ENHRY, SYGVKD. The DNA for the CDR3 is TGTGCCACCAGGGGCAGCGAGGCCTTAAATGAAAAACTGTTTTTT. This translates into CATRGSEALNEKLFF.

Many counts were recorded for this clonotype. A library prepared for alpha chains yielded this beta chain as an off-target read; its size is of little meaning. The chain is built from TRBV6-6 and TRBJ1-4; D call uncertain. Trimming stripped 0 bases from V and 3 bases from J, with 14 bases between. In germline, CDR1 is MNHNY, CDR2 SVGAGI (reference sequence). The CDR3 length is 17 residues. In nucleotides, the CDR3 is TGTGCCAGCAGTTACTCGACTCCTAGGGCCTCTAATGAAAAACTGTTTTTT. It is translated as CASSYSTPRASNEKLFF.

This clonotype was counted at least ten times. As an off-target read in a library built for alpha chains, this beta chain has a frequency of little significance. The chain has TRBV3-1 and TRBJ2-3; perhaps TRBD1 as D (5 bases). CDR1 is LGHDT and CDR2 is YNNKEL in the germline V gene (reference sequence). With 4 bases removed from V and 0 bases from J, the gap between germline ends came to 20 bases. This CDR3 is 18 amino acids long. The CDR3 nucleotides read TGTGCCAGCAGCCCCCGAATAATGCAGGGCACTAGCACAGATACGCAGTATTTT. Protein product: CASSPRIMQGTSTDTQYF.

As for this clonotype: The library was prepared for alpha chains; this beta chain is a stray read, so its frequency means little. The chain couples TRBV6-1 to TRBJ2-3; D gene uncertain. This CDR3 comprises 15 residues. Looked up from germline, CDR1 is MNHNS and CDR2 is SASEGT. The V and J ends lost 1 base and 2 bases respectively, with 10 bases between them. The DNA for the CDR3 is TGTGCCAGCAGTGAAGGGAAACTGGTCACAGATACGCAGTATTTT. Translation gives CASSEGKLVTDTQYF.

This clonotype has a count of ten or more. This beta chain is off target for a library built for alpha chains, so its abundance means little. The genes are TRBV7-3 and TRBJ2-1; the D is unclear. This CDR3 contains 13 residues. Germline CDR1 is SGHTA and CDR2 is FQGTGA. V lost 5 bases and J 9 bases, leaving 14 bases between the germline ends. The CDR3: CASSPTTSGEQFF. The CDR3 DNA reads TGTGCCAGCAGCCCGACGACGTCGGGTGAGCAGTTCTTC.

This clonotype was found many times. Since it is a stray read in a library aimed at alpha chains, this beta chain has a size that is not meaningful. The chain employs TRBV7-2 and TRBJ1-6; D unresolved. The V end was cut by 1 base, the J end by 7 bases, with 11 bases between. Germline CDR1 SGHTA, CDR2 FQGNSA. This CDR3 region has 15 residues. The CDR3 coding sequence is TGTGCCAGCAGCTTAGACCGAGGAGGCAATTCACCCCTCCACTTT. It is translated as CASSLDRGGNSPLHF.

This clonotype was seen repeatedly, ten times or more. This beta chain came through as a stray read in a library set up for alpha chains, and its size says little. The chain joins TRBV6-5 to TRBJ2-7; 8 positions match TRBD1. With 4 bases clipped from V and 3 bases from J, the junction kept 5 bases outside the gene matches. From germline, CDR1 is MNHEY and CDR2 SVGAGI. CDR3 length equals 14 residues. This chain's CDR3 is CASSSWTGLYEQYF. CDR3 nucleotide sequence: TGTGCCAGCAGTTCCTGGACAGGGCTCTACGAGCAGTACTTC.

This clonotype came up many times. For a library built for alpha chains, this beta chain is a stray read; little rests on its size. This chain links TRBV11-2 with TRBJ2-1; the match to TRBD2 covers 10 bases. This CDR3 region has 15 residues. V shed 10 bases, J shed 9 bases, and the junction held 15 bases outside the gene matches. Germline CDR1 reads SGHAT; CDR2 reads FQNNGV. The CDR3: CATPRPGTSEVEQFF. The CDR3 DNA sequence: TGTGCCACTCCTCGACCGGGGACTAGCGAGGTTGAGCAGTTCTTC.

This clonotype occurred many times. This beta chain represents an off-target read in a library built for alpha chains; its size is of limited meaning. The chain is built from TRBV27 and TRBJ1-1; the D gene is possibly TRBD1 (6 bases). This CDR3 comprises 14 residues. From germline, CDR1 is MNHEY and CDR2 SMNVEV (reference sequence). V gave up 0 bases and J gave up 11 bases, with 16 bases separating them. CDR3 nucleotide sequence: TGTGCCAGCAGTTTATCGGGGGGCTCCACTGCGGCTTTCTTT. This sequence encodes CASSLSGGSTAAFF.

This clonotype was seen only a few times. This beta chain is a stray sequence in a library constructed for alpha chains; its clone size is not meaningful. The chain uses TRBV14 and TRBJ2-3, with 8 bases fitting TRBD2. CDR1 is SGHDN, CDR2 FVKESK, per germline. V lost 1 base, J lost 5 bases, and 8 bases stayed unmatched. The CDR3 length is 16 residues. CDR3 sequence reads: CASSQVGSGIGDTQYF. CDR3 bases: TGTGCCAGCAGCCAAGTCGGTAGCGGGATAGGAGATACGCAGTATTTT.

About this clonotype: Found in a library prepared for alpha chains, this beta chain is an off-target read, and its abundance has little meaning. This chain joins TRBV11-2 and TRBJ2-5, with 7 bases lining up with TRBD2. CDR1 and CDR2 from the germline V gene are SGHAT and FQNNGV. J gave up 5 bases and V 5 bases, and 5 bases lay outside the gene matches. This CDR3 region has 13 residues. As DNA, the CDR3 is TGTGCCAGCAGCGGGGGGGTGCTTGAGACCCAGTACTTC. Amino acid sequence: CASSGGVLETQYF.

Comment on this clonotype: Little can be read into the size of this beta chain, an off-target read in a library designed for alpha chains. The chain is built from TRBV20-1 and TRBJ1-4; perhaps TRBD1 as D (5 bases). Trimming removed 0 bases from V and 10 bases from J, with 18 bases in between. The CDR3 consists of 15 residues. CDR1 and CDR2 from the germline V gene are DFQATT and SNEGSKA (reference sequence). DNA for the CDR3: TGCAGTGCTAGAGATCTTAATGTTGCGGGGGGAAAACTGTTTTTT. It translates to CSARDLNVAGGKLFF.

Points on this clonotype: As an off-target read in a library built for alpha chains, this beta chain has a frequency of little significance. The chain links TRBV25-1 to TRBJ2-7, with TRBD1 identical over 9 bases. This CDR3 is built from 14 residues. After removal of 10 bases from V and 5 bases from J, the junction contained 12 bases not matched to a gene. Germline V gives CDR1 MGHDK, CDR2 SYGVNS. For the CDR3, the DNA is TGTGCCACCAAAGCCGGGACAGGGCTCCACGAGCAGTACTTC. It yields the protein CATKAGTGLHEQYF.

This clonotype was recorded many times. This beta chain appears as a stray read in a library generated for alpha chains; its size is not informative. This sequence joins TRBV5-1 and TRBJ2-5, with 7 bases matching TRBD2. Trimming removed 2 bases from V and 2 bases from J; junction bases left unmatched: 6. Per the germline V gene, CDR1 is SGHRS and CDR2 is YFSETQ. The CDR3 has 15 residues. Written as DNA, the CDR3 is TGCGCCAGCAGCTTCGGGAGGACTAGGCAAGAGACCCAGTACTTC. Residues: CASSFGRTRQETQYF.

The table lists this clonotype with many counts. A read error may produce the germline difference seen at one junction end. Within a library made for alpha chains, this beta chain is off target, and its count is uninformative. The V gene is TRBV7-7, the J gene TRBJ2-1, with 9 bases identical to TRBD2. Germline V CDR1 and CDR2: SSHAT, FNYEAQ (reference sequence). The CDR3 covers 13 residues. CDR3 in DNA: TGTGCTAGCAGCTCCGTAGCGGGGGTTGAGCAGTTCTTC. Translation gives CASSSVAGVEQFF.

By its share, this clonotype is medium-sized (0.01 to 0.1%). This beta chain represents an off-target read in a library built for alpha chains; its size is of limited meaning. The chain recombines TRBV7-9 with TRBJ2-5; D tentatively reads TRBD1 or TRBD2 (5 bases each). The V and J ends lost 5 bases and 4 bases respectively, with 8 bases between them. Germline assignment: CDR1 SEHNR and CDR2 FQNEAQ (reference sequence). The CDR3 is 12 residues long. The CDR3 DNA reads as TGTGCCAGCAGCGAGGGGTTAGAGACCCAGTACTTC. Translation: CASSEGLETQYF.

In regard to this clonotype: A much bigger clone sits one base away, suggesting this may be a read error. Because this beta chain is a stray read in a library intended to capture alpha chains, its abundance should not be given much weight. The V call is TRBV20-1, the J call TRBJ2-7, with D perhaps given as TRBD1 or TRBD2 (5 bases each). Deletions cut 3 bases from V and 5 bases from J, with 14 bases between. CDR1 and CDR2 from the germline V gene are DFQATT and SNEGSKA (reference sequence). The CDR3 contains 13 residues. The CDR3 bases are TGCAGTGCTAGGTGGGACCATGGGAACGAGCAGTACTTC. Translating it yields CSARWDHGNEQYF.

The table lists this clonotype with many counts. Since it is a stray read in a library aimed at alpha chains, this beta chain has a size that is not meaningful. V is TRBV5-5 and J is TRBJ1-1; D is undetermined. Trimming took 0 bases from V and 0 from J, leaving 9 bases between them. Per germline, CDR1 SGHKS and CDR2 YYEKEE (reference sequence). The CDR3 is 15 amino acids. The DNA of the CDR3 is TGTGCCAGCAGCTTGGGAGGGATCCTGAACACTGAAGCTTTCTTT. It codes for CASSLGGILNTEAFF. The full variable domain, its missing parts supplied by reference TRBV5-5 and TRBJ1-1, is DAGVTQSPTHLIKTRGQQVTLRCSPISGHKSVSWYQQVLGQGPQFIFQYYEKEERGRGNFPDRFSARQFPNYSSELNVNALLLGDSALYLCASSLGGILNTEAFFGQGTRLTVV.

This clonotype appeared many times. This beta chain appears as a stray read in a library generated for alpha chains; its size is not informative. This chain links TRBV12-3 or TRBV12-4 with TRBJ2-4, with D possibly being TRBD1 or TRBD2 (5 bases each). Trimming took 7 bases from V and 2 from J, leaving 15 bases between them. The CDR3 has 15 residues. The CDR3 DNA reads as TGTGCCAGCACCAACGGGGACCCTTCCAAAAACATTCAGTACTTC. This translates into CASTNGDPSKNIQYF.

This clonotype has just a few counts. Since it is a stray read in a library aimed at alpha chains, this beta chain has a size that is not meaningful. J is TRBJ2-1 and V is TRBV20-1; D remains unclear. The CDR3 is made up of 12 amino acids. CDR1 DFQATT and CDR2 SNEGSKA come from the germline V gene (reference sequence). V was cut by 5 bases and J by 7 bases, with 12 bases left in between. CDR3 in amino acids: CSALEPQNEQFF. The CDR3 DNA is TGCAGTGCTCTCGAGCCCCAGAATGAGCAGTTCTTC.

At least ten counts were recorded for this clonotype. With the library built for alpha chains, this beta chain is off target and its frequency is not meaningful. V and J are TRBV20-1 and TRBJ2-3, with TRBD2 as a possible D gene (5 bases). Trimming took 5 bases from V and 1 from J, leaving 10 bases between them. Germline V gene sequence: CDR1 DFQATT, CDR2 SNEGSKA (reference sequence). The CDR3 consists of 13 residues. CDR3 loop: CSAVGSGTDTQYF. The CDR3 nucleotides read TGCAGTGCTGTTGGTAGCGGCACAGATACGCAGTATTTT.

This clonotype was seen ten or more times. A library made for alpha chains picked up this beta chain off target, so its size means little. V and J are TRBV5-4 and TRBJ1-3, with a tentative D call TRBD1 (5 bases). Germline V CDR1 and CDR2: SGHNT, YYREEE (reference sequence). V was clipped by 2 bases and J by 0 bases, with 9 bases between them. This CDR3 is 15 amino acids long. The DNA of the CDR3 is TGTGCCAGCAGCTTCCGGGGGGACTCTGGAAACACCATATATTTT. Translation: CASSFRGDSGNTIYF.

This clonotype is labeled medium-sized. This beta chain appears as a stray read in a library generated for alpha chains; its size is not informative. This chain links TRBV28 with TRBJ2-3; D not certain. The CDR3 is made up of 15 amino acids. Germline V gene lookup returns CDR1 MDHEN and CDR2 SYDVKM. Trimming took 6 bases from V and 0 from J, leaving 13 bases between them. CDR3 loop: CASSRVPSSTDTQYF. In DNA form, the CDR3 reads TGTGCCAGCAGCCGAGTCCCCTCTAGCACAGATACGCAGTATTTT.

As concerns this clonotype: This beta chain is an off-target read within a library intended for alpha chains, so its frequency means little. The chain couples TRBV7-9 to TRBJ2-1; no clear D. The CDR3 totals 14 residues. The V end lost 4 bases, the J end lost 7 bases, and 14 bases lay between the germline ends. Germline loops: CDR1 SEHNR, CDR2 FQNEAQ (reference sequence). The CDR3 nucleotides read TGTGCCAGCAGCTCCCCCGCGGCGGAGAATGAGCAGTTCTTC. As protein: CASSSPAAENEQFF.

By sample share, this clonotype is medium-sized. Because the library targeted alpha chains, this beta chain is an off-target read whose size means little. The V gene is TRBV27, the J gene TRBJ2-1; D unclear. The germline CDR1 and CDR2 sequences are MNHEY and SMNVEV (reference sequence). The CDR3 totals 15 residues. V gave up 6 bases and J gave up 0 bases, with 12 bases separating them. This CDR3 is CASRLLGSSYNEQFF. CDR3 sequence (DNA): TGTGCCAGCAGGCTTCTCGGCAGCTCCTACAATGAGCAGTTCTTC.

For this clonotype: This beta chain came through as a stray read in a library set up for alpha chains, and its size says little. The rearrangement uses TRBV5-1 and TRBJ2-1; D gene ambiguous. Germline values: CDR1 SGHRS, CDR2 YFSETQ. The CDR3 has 13 residues. Deletions cut 0 bases from V and 7 bases from J, with 8 bases between. CDR3 in DNA: TGCGCCAGCAGCTTGGACTCCTTGAATGAGCAGTTCTTC. It yields the protein CASSLDSLNEQFF.

This clonotype was picked up many times. This beta chain is off target for a library built for alpha chains, so its abundance means little. The rearrangement joins TRBV19 to TRBJ1-2; the D gene is possibly TRBD1 (5 bases). Germline V CDR1 and CDR2: LNHDA, SQIVND (reference sequence). The CDR3 extends over 12 amino acids. The CDR3 loop is CASTDNYYGYTF. CDR3 sequence (DNA): TGTGCTTCGACAGACAACTACTATGGCTACACCTTC.